This T cell receptor (beta chain) came from a study of naive and memory T cell subsets. General observations from the study: More TCRs at tuberculin sites were read as hypersensitivity T cell infiltration.

The treatment was: skin biopsy from PPD injection site in Mantoux-positive individual. The library had UMIs added by 3' ligation of an oligonucleotide to TCR cDNA. Amplification of ligated cDNA took four PCR rounds with SP2 and nested alpha and beta constant primers. TCRdb ran MiXCR on the UMI-ligation and nested PCR reads and lists one entry per CDR3 protein. The sample contains around 35,000 distinct CDR3 sequences, 11% of which appear only once. About this clonotype itself: Its matching antigen is unknown.

Trimming pared 3 bases from V and 2 bases from J, leaving 22 bases between. Germline V CDR1 and CDR2: SGHRS, YFSETQ. The CDR3 is made up of 18 amino acids. The genes are TRBV5-1 and TRBJ2-3; maybe TRBD2 (6 bases). This clonotype was obtained from an adult in good health. The specimen was skin, collected from a tuberculin skin test site. The chain's CDR3 is CASSSWGVGLTPTDTQYF. DNA of the CDR3: TGCGCCAGCAGCTCCTGGGGGGTCGGGCTAACCCCCACAGATACGCAGTATTTT.